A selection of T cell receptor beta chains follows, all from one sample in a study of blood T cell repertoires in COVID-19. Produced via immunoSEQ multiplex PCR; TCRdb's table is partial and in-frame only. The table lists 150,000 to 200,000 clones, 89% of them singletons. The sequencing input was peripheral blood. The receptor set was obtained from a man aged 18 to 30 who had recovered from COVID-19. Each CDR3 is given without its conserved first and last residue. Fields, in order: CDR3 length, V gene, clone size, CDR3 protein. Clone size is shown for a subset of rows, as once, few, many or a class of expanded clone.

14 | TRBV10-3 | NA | AISDQAGASTGELF
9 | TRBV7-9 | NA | ASSQNTEAF
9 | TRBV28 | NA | ASSRDQPQH
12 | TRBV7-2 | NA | ASSPYLSAGELF
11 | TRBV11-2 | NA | ASSLDRTDTQY
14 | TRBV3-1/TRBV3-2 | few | ASSQWAGGEGYGYT
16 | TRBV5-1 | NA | ASRISGRAGASTDTQY
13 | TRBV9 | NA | ASSVRPDRATEAF
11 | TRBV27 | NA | ASSLTGKYGYT
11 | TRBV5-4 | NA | ASSKDYSYEQY
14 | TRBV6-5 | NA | ASSYSTPSYNNEQF
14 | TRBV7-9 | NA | ASSLTGTSFPDTQY
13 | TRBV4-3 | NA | ASSHDPAGNEKLF
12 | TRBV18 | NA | ASSPDRVVETQY